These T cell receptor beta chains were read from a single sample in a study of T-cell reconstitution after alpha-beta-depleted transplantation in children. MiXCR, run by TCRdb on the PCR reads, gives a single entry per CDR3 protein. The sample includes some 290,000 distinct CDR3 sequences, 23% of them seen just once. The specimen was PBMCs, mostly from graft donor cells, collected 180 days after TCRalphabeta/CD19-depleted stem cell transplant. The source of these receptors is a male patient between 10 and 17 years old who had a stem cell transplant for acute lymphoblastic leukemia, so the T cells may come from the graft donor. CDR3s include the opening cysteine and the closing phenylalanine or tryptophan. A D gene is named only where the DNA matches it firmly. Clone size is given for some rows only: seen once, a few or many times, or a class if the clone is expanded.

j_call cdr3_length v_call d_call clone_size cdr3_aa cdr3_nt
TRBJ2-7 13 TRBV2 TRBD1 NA CASVQQGVYEQYF TGTGCCAGCGTGCAACAGGGGGTTTACGAGCAGTACTTC
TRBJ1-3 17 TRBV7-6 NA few CASSFDPQRPSGNTIYF TGTGCCAGCAGCTTTGACCCCCAAAGACCCTCTGGAAACACCATATATTTT
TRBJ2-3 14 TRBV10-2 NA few CASSAGHSSDTQYF TGCGCCAGCAGTGCAGGCCATTCCTCAGATACGCAGTATTTT
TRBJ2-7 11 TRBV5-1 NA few CASSYAYEQYF TGCGCCAGCAGCTACGCCTACGAGCAGTACTTC
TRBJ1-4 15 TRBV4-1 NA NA CASRRFGGRNEKLFF TGCGCCAGCAGGCGATTTGGGGGGAGAAATGAAAAACTGTTTTTT
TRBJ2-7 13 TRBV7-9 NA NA CASSQGEPGEQYF TGTGCCAGCAGCCAAGGGGAACCAGGCGAGCAGTACTTC
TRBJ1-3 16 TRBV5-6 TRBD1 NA CASSLPGTGPGNTIYF TGTGCCAGCAGCTTACCCGGGACAGGGCCTGGAAACACCATATATTTT
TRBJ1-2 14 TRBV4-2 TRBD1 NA CASTAGQGGTGYPF TGTGCCAGCACCGCAGGACAGGGGGGGACCGGCTACCCCTTC
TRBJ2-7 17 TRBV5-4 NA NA CASSLDEQGLMAYEQYF TGTGCCAGCAGCTTGGACGAACAGGGCTTAATGGCCTACGAGCAGTACTTC
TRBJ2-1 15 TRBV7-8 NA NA CASSNSRVRVNEQFF TGTGCCAGCAGCAATTCGAGGGTCAGGGTCAATGAGCAGTTCTTC
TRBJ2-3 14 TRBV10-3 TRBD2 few CAISELAGAYTQYF TGTGCCATCAGTGAATTGGCGGGAGCGTATACGCAGTATTTT
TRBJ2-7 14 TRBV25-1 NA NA CASSELGTSYEQYF TGTGCCAGCAGTGAATTGGGGACCTCCTACGAGCAGTACTTC
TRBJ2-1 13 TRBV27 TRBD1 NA CASSQDRVNEQFF TGTGCCAGCAGCCAGGACAGGGTCAATGAGCAGTTCTTC
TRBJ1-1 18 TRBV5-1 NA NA CASSLLRAGGGARLEAFF TGCGCCAGCAGCTTGTTAAGGGCGGGCGGGGGAGCTCGTTTGGAAGCTTTCTTT
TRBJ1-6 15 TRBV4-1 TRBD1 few CASSQGQGANSPLHF TGCGCCAGCAGCCAAGGACAGGGGGCTAATTCACCCCTCCACTTT
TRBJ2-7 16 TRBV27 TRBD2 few CASSSYSGRLIDEQYF TGTGCCAGCAGTTCTTACAGCGGGAGACTTATCGACGAGCAGTACTTC
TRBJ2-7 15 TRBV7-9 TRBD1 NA CASSSPGQLSYEQYF TGTGCCAGCAGCTCCCCGGGACAGCTCTCCTACGAGCAGTACTTC
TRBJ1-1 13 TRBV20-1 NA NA CSAPRQAAAEAFF TGCAGTGCTCCCCGTCAGGCAGCCGCTGAAGCTTTCTTT
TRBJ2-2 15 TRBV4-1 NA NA CASSQKFWNTGELFF TGCGCCAGCAGCCAAAAGTTCTGGAACACCGGGGAGCTGTTTTTT
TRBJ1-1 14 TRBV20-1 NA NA CSALKPGSGTEAFF TGCAGTGCTCTCAAGCCGGGTTCGGGCACTGAAGCTTTCTTT
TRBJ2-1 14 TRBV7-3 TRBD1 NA CASSLGQAGMGQFF TGTGCCAGCAGCCTGGGACAGGCCGGGATGGGACAGTTCTTC
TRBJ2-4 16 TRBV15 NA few CATSREGGIAKNIQYF TGTGCCACCAGCAGAGAAGGAGGGATAGCCAAAAACATTCAGTACTTC
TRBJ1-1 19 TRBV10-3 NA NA CAISRARGIGFGPNTEAFF TGTGCCATCAGCCGAGCCAGGGGTATAGGGTTTGGGCCGAACACTGAAGCTTTCTTT
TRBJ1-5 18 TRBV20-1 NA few CSARDGGVGGPSNQPQHF TGCAGTGCTAGAGATGGAGGTGTAGGGGGGCCTTCCAATCAGCCCCAGCATTTT
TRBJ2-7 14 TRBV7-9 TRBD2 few CASSQGLAHYEQYF TGTGCCAGCAGTCAGGGACTAGCGCACTACGAGCAGTACTTC
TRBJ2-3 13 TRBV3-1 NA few CASSIASADTQYF TGTGCCAGCAGCATCGCTAGCGCAGATACGCAGTATTTT